This T cell receptor (beta chain) was found in a study of blood T cells in healthy people across ages (dated by TCRdb to between 2014 and 2017). As for the study more broadly: In model experiments, roughly one uniquely barcoded TCR beta cDNA molecule per two T cells was captured by template switching. The study measured age-related changes in TCR beta repertoire diversity using deep sequencing normalized with unique cDNA molecular identifiers. The donors were split into four age groups: young (average around 15 years), middle-aged (nearly 40), aged (roughly 60) and long-lived (about 82). To avoid experimental bias, donors of different ages were spread randomly across the sequencing lanes. The study analyzed two additional independent replicas of 1 million unique cDNA reads from the same blood draw for two donors, one aged 18 to 30 and one aged 80 or older.

Findings and caveats that apply to the study as a whole: A strong correlation was found between observed TCR beta diversity and the percentage of naive T cells measured by flow cytometry. Total diversity estimates from one million sequenced T cells were considered lower bounds and underestimates. Compared with the aged group, the long-lived group had more naive CD4+ T cells, fewer expanded clones and increased TCR diversity, suggesting age selection. Since profiling was done on bulk unsorted PBMCs, naive and antigen-experienced compartments could not be conclusively compared. As age increased, observed TCR beta diversity per million T cells dropped in a roughly linear way, and a significant reduction was already evident by age 40. Because the CMV infection status of the donors was unknown, age-related changes in expanded clonotypes may potentially have been confounded.

Regarding this clonotype: Its antigen remains undetermined. Base qualities are not recorded, but no much larger clone differs from it by a single base.

CDR1 SQVTM and CDR2 ANQGSEA are derived from the germline V gene. The CDR3 covers 11 residues, taking in both the cysteine and the phenylalanine. Just the 33-base CDR3 DNA is kept, in frame starting at base 1. The donors were 40 or so Caucasian individuals from Russia, aged 6 to 90 years, who were systemically healthy. Each donor gave about 9.7 milliliters of peripheral blood, drawn into EDTA-treated Vacutainer tubes. Ficoll-Paque density-gradient centrifugation was used to isolate PBMCs, with at least 6 million per sample. Total RNA, at least 5.5 micrograms per sample, was extracted from PBMCs with Trizol reagent. Naive CD45RAhigh/CD27high T cell percentages were measured by flow cytometry on a PBMC aliquot from every donor. The protocol used for the library was 5' RACE. The instrument given in TCRdb is Illumina HiSeq 2500. A second PCR of roughly 7 to 11 cycles was run with a J-beta primer mix and a sample-barcoded 5' primer. Each TCR beta cDNA molecule received a unique molecular identifier from a template-switch 5' adaptor carrying 12 random nucleotides. Each sample yielded at least 3 million CDR3-containing paired-end reads. The Mint cDNA synthesis kit, primed by a TRBC-specific oligonucleotide, was used to synthesize first-strand cDNA from all RNA. All cDNA was treated with uracil-DNA glycosylase and then went through a first 18-cycle PCR with the universal primers M1SS and BC2_uni_R. Under the source paper's analysis protocol: Normalization of each sample was performed by random selection of 1 million high-quality reads, each carrying a distinct molecular identifier. Instead of being binned into consensus sequences, reads with shared molecular identifiers were discarded. MiTCR, with a Q25 quality threshold and the strictest error-elimination algorithm, was used for CDR3 identification, clonotype clustering and error correction. A nonparametric unseen species model with Euler transformation was used to estimate lower-bound total TCR beta diversity. The raw public data were reprocessed by TCRdb itself: fastp quality trimming at Q25, MiXCR clonotype calling, in-frame beta chains only. A single entry per CDR3 protein holds the most common genes and DNA from its merged rows. TCRdb's processing, not the authors', yielded these V and J calls. In all, the sample holds roughly 790,000 distinct CDR3 sequences, and 35% to 45% of those were seen once. Of the sample, roughly 20% is held by the ten largest clones.

The source material was blood. This TCR was recovered from a woman aged 60-75 years in good health. The chain uses TRBV29-1 and TRBJ2-5; the D gene remains uncertain. The J call is in doubt because the DNA end fits TRBJ2-7 better. Here the CDR3 is given as CSTEDGYEQYF. The DNA sequence is TGCAGCACTGAGGACGGTTACGAGCAGTACTTC.